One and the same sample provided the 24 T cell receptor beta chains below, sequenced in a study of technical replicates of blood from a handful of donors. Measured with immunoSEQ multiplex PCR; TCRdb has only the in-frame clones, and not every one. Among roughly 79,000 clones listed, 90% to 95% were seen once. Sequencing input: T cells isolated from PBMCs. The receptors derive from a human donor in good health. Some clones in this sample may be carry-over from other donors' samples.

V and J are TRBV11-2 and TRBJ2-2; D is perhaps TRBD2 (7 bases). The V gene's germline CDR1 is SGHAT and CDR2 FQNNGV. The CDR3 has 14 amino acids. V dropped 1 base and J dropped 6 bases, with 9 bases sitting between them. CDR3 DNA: TGTGCCAGCAGCTTAGTGGGGGGGCCCGGGGAGCTGTTTTTT. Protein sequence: CASSLVGGPGELFF.

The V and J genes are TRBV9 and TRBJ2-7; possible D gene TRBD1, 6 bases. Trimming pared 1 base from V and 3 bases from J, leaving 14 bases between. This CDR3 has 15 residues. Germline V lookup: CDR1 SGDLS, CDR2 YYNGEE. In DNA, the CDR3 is TGTGCCAGCAGCGTAAGGGCCACAGGGAGCTACGAGCAGTACTTC. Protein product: CASSVRATGSYEQYF.

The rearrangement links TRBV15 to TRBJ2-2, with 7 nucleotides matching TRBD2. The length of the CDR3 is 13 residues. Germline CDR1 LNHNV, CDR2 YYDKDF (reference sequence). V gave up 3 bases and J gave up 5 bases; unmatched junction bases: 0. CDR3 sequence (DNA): TGTGCCACCAGCAGTAGCGGGACCGGGGAGCTGTTTTTT. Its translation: CATSSSGTGELFF. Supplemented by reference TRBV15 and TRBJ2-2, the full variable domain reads DAMVIQNPRYQVTQFGKPVTLSCSQTLNHNVMYWYQQKSSQAPKLLFHYYDKDFNNEADTPDNFQSRRPNTSFCFLDIRSPGLGDTAMYLCATSSSGTGELFFGEGSRLTVL.

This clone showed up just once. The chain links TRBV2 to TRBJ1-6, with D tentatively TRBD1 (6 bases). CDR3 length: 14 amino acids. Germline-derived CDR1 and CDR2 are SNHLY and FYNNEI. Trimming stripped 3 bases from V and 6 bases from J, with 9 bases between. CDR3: CASSDGRGNSPLHF. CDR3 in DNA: TGTGCCAGCAGTGACGGCAGGGGTAATTCACCCCTCCACTTT.

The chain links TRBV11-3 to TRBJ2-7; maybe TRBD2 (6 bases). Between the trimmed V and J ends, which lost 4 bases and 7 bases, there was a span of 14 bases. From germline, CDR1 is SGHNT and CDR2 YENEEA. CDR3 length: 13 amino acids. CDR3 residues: CASSSLGGREQYF. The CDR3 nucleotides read TGTGCCAGCAGCTCCTTAGGAGGGCGAGAGCAGTACTTC.

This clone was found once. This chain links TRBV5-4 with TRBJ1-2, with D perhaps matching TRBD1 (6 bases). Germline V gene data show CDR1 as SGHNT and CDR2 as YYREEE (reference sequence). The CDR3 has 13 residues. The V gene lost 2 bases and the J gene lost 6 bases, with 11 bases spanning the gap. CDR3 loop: CASSFSGHDGYTF. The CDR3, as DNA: TGTGCCAGCAGCTTTTCGGGACACGATGGCTACACCTTC.

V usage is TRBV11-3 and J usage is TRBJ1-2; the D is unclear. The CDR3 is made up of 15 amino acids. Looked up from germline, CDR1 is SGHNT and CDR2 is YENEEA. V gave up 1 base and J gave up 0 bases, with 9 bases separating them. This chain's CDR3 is CASSLGALANYGYTF. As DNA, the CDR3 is TGTGCCAGCAGCTTAGGGGCATTAGCTAACTATGGCTACACCTTC.

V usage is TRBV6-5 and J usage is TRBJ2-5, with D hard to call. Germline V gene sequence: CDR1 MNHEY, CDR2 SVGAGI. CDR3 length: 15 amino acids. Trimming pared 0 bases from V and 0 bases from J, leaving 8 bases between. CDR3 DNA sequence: TGTGCCAGCAGTTACTCGTTTTCGTACCAAGAGACCCAGTACTTC. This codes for CASSYSFSYQETQYF.

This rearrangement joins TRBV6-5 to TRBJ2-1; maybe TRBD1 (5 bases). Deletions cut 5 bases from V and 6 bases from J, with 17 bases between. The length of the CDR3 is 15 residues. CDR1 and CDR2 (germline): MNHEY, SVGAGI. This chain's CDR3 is CASSQEGVIGNEQFF. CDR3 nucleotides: TGTGCCAGCAGTCAGGAAGGGGTTATCGGCAATGAGCAGTTCTTC.

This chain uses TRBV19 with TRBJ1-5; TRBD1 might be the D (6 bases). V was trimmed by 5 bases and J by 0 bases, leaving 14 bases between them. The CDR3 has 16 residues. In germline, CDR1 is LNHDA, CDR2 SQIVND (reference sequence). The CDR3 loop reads CASSPRTVYSNQPQHF. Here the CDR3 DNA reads TGTGCCAGTAGTCCAAGGACAGTTTATAGCAATCAGCCCCAGCATTTT. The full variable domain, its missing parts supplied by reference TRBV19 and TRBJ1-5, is DGGITQSPKYLFRKEGQNVTLSCEQNLNHDAMYWYRQDPGQGLRLIYYSQIVNDFQKGDIAEGYSVSREKKESFPLTVTSAQKNPTAFYLCASSPRTVYSNQPQHFGDGTRLSIL.

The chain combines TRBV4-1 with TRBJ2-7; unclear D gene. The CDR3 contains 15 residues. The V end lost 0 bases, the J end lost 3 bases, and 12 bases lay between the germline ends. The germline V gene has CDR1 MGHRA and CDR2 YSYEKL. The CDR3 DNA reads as TGCGCCAGCAGCCAAGATTTTTTACAGAACTACGAGCAGTACTTC. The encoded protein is CASSQDFLQNYEQYF.

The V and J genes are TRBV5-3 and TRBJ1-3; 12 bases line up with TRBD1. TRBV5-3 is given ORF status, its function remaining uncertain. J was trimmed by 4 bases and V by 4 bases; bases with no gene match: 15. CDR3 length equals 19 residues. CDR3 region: CARSPRGRDRGLSGNTIYF. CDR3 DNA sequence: TGTGCCAGAAGCCCTAGGGGGCGGGACAGGGGGCTATCAGGAAACACCATATATTTT.

The CDR3 nucleotides read TGTGCCAGCCAACCACTGACGGCGAGGGGGACTGAAGCTTTCTTT. Translation: CASQPLTARGTEAFF. This sequence joins TRBV28 and TRBJ1-1, with D tentatively TRBD1 (6 bases). CDR1 MDHEN and CDR2 SYDVKM come from the germline V gene. Trimming cost V 8 bases and J 5 bases, with 21 bases left between them. This CDR3 has 15 residues. Full variable domain (remainder filled in from reference TRBV28 and TRBJ1-1): DVKVTQSSRYLVKRTGEKVFLECVQDMDHENMFWYRQDPGLGLRLIYFSYDVKMKEKGDIPEGYSVSREKKERFSLILESASTNQTSMYLCASQPLTARGTEAFFGQGTRLTVV.

CDR3 bases: TGTGCCAGCGGGGGGGACAGGAACTCCTACGAGCAGTACTTC. It is translated as CASGGDRNSYEQYF. V is TRBV11-3 and J is TRBJ2-7; perhaps TRBD1 as D (8 bases). This CDR3 spans 14 amino acids. The V end was cut by 8 bases, the J end by 0 bases, with 14 bases between. Germline lookup yields CDR1 SGHNT and CDR2 YENEEA. Full variable domain (remainder filled in from reference TRBV11-3 and TRBJ2-7): EAGVVQSPRYKIIEKKQPVAFWCNPISGHNTLYWYLQNLGQGPELLIRYENEEAVDDSQLPKDRFSAERLKGVDSTLKIQPAELGDSAVYLCASGGDRNSYEQYFGPGTRLTVT.

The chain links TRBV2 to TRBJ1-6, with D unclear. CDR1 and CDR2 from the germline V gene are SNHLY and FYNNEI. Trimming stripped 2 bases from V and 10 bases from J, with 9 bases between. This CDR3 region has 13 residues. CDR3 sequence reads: CASSEWRGSPLHF. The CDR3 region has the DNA TGTGCCAGCAGTGAATGGCGGGGATCACCCCTCCACTTT.

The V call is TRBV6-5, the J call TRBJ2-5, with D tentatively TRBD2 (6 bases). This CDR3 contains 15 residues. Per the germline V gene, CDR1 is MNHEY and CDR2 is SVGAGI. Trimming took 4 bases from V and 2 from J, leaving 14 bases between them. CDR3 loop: CASSSTPGVQETQYF. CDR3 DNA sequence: TGTGCCAGCAGTTCCACCCCGGGGGTACAAGAGACCCAGTACTTC.

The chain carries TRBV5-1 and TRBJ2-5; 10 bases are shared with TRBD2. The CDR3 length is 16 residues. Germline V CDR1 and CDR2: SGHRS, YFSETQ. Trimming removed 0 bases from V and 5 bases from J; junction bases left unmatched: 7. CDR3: CASSLGRAGGQETQYF. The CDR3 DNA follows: TGCGCCAGCAGCTTGGGGCGAGCGGGAGGGCAGGAGACCCAGTACTTC. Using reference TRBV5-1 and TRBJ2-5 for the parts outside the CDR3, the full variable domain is KAGVTQTPRYLIKTRGQQVTLSCSPISGHRSVSWYQQTPGQGLQFLFEYFSETQRNKGNFPGRFSGRQFSNSRSEMNVSTLELGDSALYLCASSLGRAGGQETQYFGPGTRLLVL.

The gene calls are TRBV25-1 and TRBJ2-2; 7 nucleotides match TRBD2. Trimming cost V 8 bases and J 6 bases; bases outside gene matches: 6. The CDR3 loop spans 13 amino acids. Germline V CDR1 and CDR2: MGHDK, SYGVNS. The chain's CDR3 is CASREGGAGELFF. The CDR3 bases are TGTGCCAGCCGCGAGGGAGGGGCCGGGGAGCTGTTTTTT.

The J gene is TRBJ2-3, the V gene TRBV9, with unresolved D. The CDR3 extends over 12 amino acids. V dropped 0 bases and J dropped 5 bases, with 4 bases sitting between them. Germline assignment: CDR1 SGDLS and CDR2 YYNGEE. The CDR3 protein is CASSVGVDTQYF. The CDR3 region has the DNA TGTGCCAGCAGCGTAGGAGTAGATACGCAGTATTTT.

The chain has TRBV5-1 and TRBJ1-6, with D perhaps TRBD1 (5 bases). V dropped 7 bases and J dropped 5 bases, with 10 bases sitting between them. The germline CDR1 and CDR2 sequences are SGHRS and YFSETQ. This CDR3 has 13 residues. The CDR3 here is CASRGSNNSPLHF. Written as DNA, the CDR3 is TGCGCCAGCCGGGGGTCCAATAATTCACCCCTCCACTTT. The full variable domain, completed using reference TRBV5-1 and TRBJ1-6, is KAGVTQTPRYLIKTRGQQVTLSCSPISGHRSVSWYQQTPGQGLQFLFEYFSETQRNKGNFPGRFSGRQFSNSRSEMNVSTLELGDSALYLCASRGSNNSPLHFGNGTRLTVT.

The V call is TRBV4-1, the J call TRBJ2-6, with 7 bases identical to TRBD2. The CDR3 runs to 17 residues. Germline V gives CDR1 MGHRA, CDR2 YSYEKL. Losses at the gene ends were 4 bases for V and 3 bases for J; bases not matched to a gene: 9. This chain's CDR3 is CASSPTGEGGGANVLTF. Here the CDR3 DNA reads TGCGCCAGCAGCCCCACGGGGGAGGGCGGTGGGGCCAACGTCCTGACTTTC.

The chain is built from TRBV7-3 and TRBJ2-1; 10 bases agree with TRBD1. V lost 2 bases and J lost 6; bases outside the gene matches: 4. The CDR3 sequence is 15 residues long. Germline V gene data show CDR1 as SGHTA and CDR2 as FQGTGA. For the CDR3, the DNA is TGTGCCAGCAGCTTAGGACAGGGGGGGGCCAATGAGCAGTTCTTC. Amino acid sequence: CASSLGQGGANEQFF.

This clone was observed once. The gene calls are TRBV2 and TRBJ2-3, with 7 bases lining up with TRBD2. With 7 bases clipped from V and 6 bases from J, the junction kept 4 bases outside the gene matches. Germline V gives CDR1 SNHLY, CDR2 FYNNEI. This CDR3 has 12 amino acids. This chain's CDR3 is CASNWGGDTQYF. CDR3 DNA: TGTGCCAGCAACTGGGGAGGGGATACGCAGTATTTT.

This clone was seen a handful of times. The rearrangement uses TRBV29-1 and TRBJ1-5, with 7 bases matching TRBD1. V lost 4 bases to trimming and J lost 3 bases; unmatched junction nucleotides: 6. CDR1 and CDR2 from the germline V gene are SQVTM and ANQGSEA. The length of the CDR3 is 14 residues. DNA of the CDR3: TGCAGCGTTGTCGGGACAGACCCCAATCAGCCCCAGCATTTT. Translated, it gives CSVVGTDPNQPQHF.